In its sample, the clone carrying this TCR beta chain was seen once. The source of the sample is a study of CD8 T cells in Susac syndrome. Reverse transcription used roughly 0.45 to 1 ug RNA and random hexamers. Amplification of TCR beta CDR3 by immunoSEQ multiplex PCR spanned 54 Vbeta and 13 Jbeta. MiXCR, run by TCRdb on the immunoSEQ multiplex PCR reads, gives a single entry per CDR3 protein. The repertoire includes about 210,000 distinct CDR3 sequences, about 95% of them detected once, and 0.085% to 0.1% sits in the top ten. Trimming pared 3 bases from V and 2 bases from J, leaving 13 bases between. The CDR3 is 15 amino acids. From germline, CDR1 is KGHDR and CDR2 SFDVKD.

This chain uses TRBV24-1 with TRBJ2-7; TRBD2 is a possible D gene (6 bases). This sequence was found in a human donor with multiple sclerosis. The sample comprised CD4+ T cells from PBMCs. For the CDR3, the DNA is TGTGCCACCAGTGATGGGCCCGGGGGAACCTACGAGCAGTACTTC. Protein: CATSDGPGGTYEQYF.